Given below is one T cell receptor (beta chain) in context. The CDR3 sequence is 19 residues long. With V trimmed by 2 bases and J by 2 bases, 10 bases remained unmatched. In germline, CDR1 is SGDLS, CDR2 YYNGEE. Sequencing was performed with immunoSEQ multiplex PCR; in TCRdb, only in-frame clones are kept and a portion is missing. Of about 1.1 million clones detected, around 82% appear once; the ten largest clones hold approximately 0.56%. This specimen comes from a study of shared clonotypes between healthy human individuals. What was sequenced was memory CD4+ T cells from PBMCs. Specified subset: CD45RA-negative fraction. The origin of this receptor is a man aged 18 to 29 in good health. Some clones in this sample may be carry-over from other donors' samples. This chain connects TRBV9 to TRBJ2-6, with 10 bases identical to TRBD1. The CDR3 sequence: CASSVEGTGVVTGANVLTF. DNA of the CDR3: TGTGCCAGCAGCGTCGAAGGGACAGGGGTCGTGACTGGGGCCAACGTCCTGACTTTC.